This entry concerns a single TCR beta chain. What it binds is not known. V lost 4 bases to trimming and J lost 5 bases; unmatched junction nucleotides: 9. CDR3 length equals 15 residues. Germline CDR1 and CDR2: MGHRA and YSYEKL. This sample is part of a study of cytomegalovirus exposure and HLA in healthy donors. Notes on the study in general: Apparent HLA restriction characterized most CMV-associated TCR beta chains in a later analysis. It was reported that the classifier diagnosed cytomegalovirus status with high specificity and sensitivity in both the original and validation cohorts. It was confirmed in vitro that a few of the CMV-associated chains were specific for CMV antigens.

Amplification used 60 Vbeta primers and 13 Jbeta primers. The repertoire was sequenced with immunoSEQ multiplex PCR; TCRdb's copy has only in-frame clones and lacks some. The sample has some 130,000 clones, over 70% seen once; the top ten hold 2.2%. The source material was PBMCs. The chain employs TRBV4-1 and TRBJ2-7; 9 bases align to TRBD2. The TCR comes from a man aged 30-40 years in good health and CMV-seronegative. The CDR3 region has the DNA TGCGCCAGCAGCCGACTGAGAGCGGGAGGACACGAGCAGTACTTC. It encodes CASSRLRAGGHEQYF.